This entry is about one T cell receptor (beta chain). Its target is unknown. V shed 1 base and J 5 bases; nucleotides not matched to a gene: 7. The V gene's germline CDR1 is DFQATT and CDR2 SNEGSKA (reference sequence). This CDR3 is 15 amino acids long. The sample is drawn from a study of response to subunit inactivated influenza vaccine. Overall study findings and caveats: The authors put forward the suggestion that each seasonal influenza vaccination may bring in only a limited number of new T cells.

MiXCR, applied by TCRdb to the RT-PCR reads, yields one record per CDR3 protein. The table shows 400,000 to 650,000 distinct CDR3 sequences, with more than 7% occurring only once. This specimen was PBMCs from blood, taken around 25 months after vaccination. This TCR was recovered from a man aged 50 to 69 who received an inactivated influenza vaccine. The chain carries TRBV20-1 and TRBJ2-5; 10 nucleotides line up with TRBD1. The CDR3 nucleotides read TGCAGTGCTAGAGGGGGGACAGGGGAGGAGGAGACCCAGTACTTC. This encodes CSARGGTGEEETQYF.